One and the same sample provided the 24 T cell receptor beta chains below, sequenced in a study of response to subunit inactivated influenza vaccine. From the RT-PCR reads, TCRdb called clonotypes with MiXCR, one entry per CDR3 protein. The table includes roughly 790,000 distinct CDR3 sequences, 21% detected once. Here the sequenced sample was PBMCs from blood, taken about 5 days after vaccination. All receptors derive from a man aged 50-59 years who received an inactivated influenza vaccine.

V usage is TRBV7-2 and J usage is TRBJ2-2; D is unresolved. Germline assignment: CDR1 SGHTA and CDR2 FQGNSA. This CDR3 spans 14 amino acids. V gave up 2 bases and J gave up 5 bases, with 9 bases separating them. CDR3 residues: CASSLSSQTGELFF. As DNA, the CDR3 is TGTGCCAGCAGCTTAAGTTCACAGACCGGGGAGCTGTTTTTT.

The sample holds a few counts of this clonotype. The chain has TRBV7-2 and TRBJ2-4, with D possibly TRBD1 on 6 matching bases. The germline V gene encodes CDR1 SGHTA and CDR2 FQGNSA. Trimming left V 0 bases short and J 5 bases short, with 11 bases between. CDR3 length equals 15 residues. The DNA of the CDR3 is TGTGCCAGCAGCTTAGCGTACAGGGACGAAAACATTCAGTACTTC. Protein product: CASSLAYRDENIQYF.

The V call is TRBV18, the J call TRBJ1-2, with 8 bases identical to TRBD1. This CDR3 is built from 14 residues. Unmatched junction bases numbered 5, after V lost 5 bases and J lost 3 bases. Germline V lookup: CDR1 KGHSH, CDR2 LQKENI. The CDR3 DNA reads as TGTGCCAGCTCAAGCGGGACAGGTGACTATGGCTACACCTTC. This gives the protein CASSSGTGDYGYTF.

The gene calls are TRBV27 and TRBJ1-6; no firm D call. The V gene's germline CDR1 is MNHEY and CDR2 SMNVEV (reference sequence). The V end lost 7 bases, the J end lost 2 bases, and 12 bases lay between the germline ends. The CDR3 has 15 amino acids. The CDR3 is CASNTGRTYNSPLHF. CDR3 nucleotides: TGTGCCAGCAACACCGGGAGAACCTATAATTCACCCCTCCACTTT.

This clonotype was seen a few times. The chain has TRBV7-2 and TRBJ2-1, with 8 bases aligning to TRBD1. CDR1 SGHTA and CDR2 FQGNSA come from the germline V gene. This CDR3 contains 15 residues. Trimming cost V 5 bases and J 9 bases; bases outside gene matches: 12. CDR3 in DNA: TGTGCCAGCAGCCCCAGGGACAGGTGGGTAGCTGAGCAGTTCTTC. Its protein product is CASSPRDRWVAEQFF.

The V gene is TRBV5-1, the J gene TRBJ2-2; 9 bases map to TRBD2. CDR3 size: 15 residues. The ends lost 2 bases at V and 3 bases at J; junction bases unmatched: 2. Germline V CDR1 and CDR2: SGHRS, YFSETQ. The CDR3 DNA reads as TGCGCCAGCAGCTTCAGCGGGAGGCACACCGGGGAGCTGTTTTTT. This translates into CASSFSGRHTGELFF.

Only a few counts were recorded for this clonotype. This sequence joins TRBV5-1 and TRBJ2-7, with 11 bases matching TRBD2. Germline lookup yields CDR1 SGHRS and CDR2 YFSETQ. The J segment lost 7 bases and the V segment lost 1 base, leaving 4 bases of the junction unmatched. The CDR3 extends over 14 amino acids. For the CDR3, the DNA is TGCGCCAGCAGCTTGACTAGCGGGAGTTGGGAGCAGTACTTC. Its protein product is CASSLTSGSWEQYF.

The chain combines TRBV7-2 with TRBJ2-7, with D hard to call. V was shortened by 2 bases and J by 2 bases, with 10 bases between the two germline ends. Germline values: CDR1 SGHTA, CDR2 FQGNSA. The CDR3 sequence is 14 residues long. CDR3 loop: CASSLTPSPYEQYF. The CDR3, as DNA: TGTGCCAGCAGCTTAACACCGAGCCCCTACGAGCAGTACTTC.

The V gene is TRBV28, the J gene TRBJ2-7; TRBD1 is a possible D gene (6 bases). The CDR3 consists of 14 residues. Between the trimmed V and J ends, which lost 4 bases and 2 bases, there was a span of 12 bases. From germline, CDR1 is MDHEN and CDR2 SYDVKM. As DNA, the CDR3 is TGTGCCAGCAGTTCCGGGACAAAGCCCTACGAGCAGTACTTC. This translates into CASSSGTKPYEQYF.

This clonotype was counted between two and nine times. CDR3 in amino acids: CASSYRDRTYSNQPQHF. The CDR3 coding sequence is TGTGCCAGCAGTTACCGGGACCGTACCTATAGCAATCAGCCCCAGCATTTT. This chain connects TRBV6-2 or TRBV6-3 to TRBJ1-5; a possible D gene is TRBD1 (5 bases). CDR1 is MNHEY, CDR2 SVGEGT, per germline. Between the trimmed V and J ends, which lost 2 bases and 0 bases, there was a span of 14 bases. CDR3 length equals 17 residues.

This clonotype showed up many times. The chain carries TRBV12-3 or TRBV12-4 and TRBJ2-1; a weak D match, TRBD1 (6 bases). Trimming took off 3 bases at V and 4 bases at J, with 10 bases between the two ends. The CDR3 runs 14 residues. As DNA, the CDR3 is TGTGCCAGCAGTTTGAGGACAGCATACAATGAGCAGTTCTTC. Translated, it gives CASSLRTAYNEQFF.

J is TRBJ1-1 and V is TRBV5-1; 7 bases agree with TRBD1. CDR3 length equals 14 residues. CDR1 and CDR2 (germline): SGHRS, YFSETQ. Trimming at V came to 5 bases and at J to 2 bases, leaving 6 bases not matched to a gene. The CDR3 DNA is TGCGCCAGCAGATTACAGGGGACTAACACTGAAGCTTTCTTT. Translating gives CASRLQGTNTEAFF.

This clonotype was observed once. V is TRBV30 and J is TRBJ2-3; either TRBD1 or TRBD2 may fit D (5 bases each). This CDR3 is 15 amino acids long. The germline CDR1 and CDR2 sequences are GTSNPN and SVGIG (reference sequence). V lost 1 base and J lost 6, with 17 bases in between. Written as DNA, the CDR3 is TGTGCCTGGAGTGCTAGCAGGGTCAGTCAGGATACGCAGTATTTT. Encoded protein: CAWSASRVSQDTQYF.

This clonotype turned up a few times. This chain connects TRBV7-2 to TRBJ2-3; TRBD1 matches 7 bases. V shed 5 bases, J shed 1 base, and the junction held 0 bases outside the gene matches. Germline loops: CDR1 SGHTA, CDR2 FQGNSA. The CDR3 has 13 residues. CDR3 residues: CASSGQGTDTQYF. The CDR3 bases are TGTGCCAGCAGCGGACAGGGCACAGATACGCAGTATTTT. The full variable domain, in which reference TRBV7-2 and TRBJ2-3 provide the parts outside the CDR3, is GAGVSQSPSNKVTEKGKDVELRCDPISGHTALYWYRQSLGQGLEFLIYFQGNSAPDKSGLPSDRFSAERTGGSVSTLTIQRTQQEDSAVYLCASSGQGTDTQYFGPGTRLTVL.

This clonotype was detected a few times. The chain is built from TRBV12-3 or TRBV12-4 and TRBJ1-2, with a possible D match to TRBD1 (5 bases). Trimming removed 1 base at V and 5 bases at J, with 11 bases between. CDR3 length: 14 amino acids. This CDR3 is CASSLGGERYGYTF. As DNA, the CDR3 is TGTGCCAGCAGTTTAGGGGGGGAGCGGTATGGCTACACCTTC.

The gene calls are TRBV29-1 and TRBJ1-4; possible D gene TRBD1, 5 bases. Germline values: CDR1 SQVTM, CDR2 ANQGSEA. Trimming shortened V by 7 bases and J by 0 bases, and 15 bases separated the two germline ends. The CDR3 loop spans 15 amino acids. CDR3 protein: CSAGGGGTTNEKLFF. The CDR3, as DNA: TGCAGCGCCGGGGGAGGTGGGACAACTAATGAAAAACTGTTTTTT.

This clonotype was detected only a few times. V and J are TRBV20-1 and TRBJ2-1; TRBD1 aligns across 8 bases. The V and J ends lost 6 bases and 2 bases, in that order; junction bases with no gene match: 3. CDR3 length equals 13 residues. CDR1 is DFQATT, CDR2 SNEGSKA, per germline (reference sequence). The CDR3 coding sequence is TGCAGTGCAGGGACAGGAGCCTACAATGAGCAGTTCTTC. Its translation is CSAGTGAYNEQFF.

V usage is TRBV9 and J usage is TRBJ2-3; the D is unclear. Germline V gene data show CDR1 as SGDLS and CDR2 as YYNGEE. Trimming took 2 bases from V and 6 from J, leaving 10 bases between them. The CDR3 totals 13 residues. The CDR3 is CASSVRNGDTQYF. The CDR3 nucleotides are TGTGCCAGCAGCGTCCGAAACGGGGATACGCAGTATTTT.

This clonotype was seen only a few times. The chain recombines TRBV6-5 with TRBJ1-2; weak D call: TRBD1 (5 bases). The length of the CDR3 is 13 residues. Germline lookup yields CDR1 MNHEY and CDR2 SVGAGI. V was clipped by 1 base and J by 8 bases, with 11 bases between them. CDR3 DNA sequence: TGTGCCAGCAGTTACTTATCAGGGAGCGGCTACACCTTC. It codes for CASSYLSGSGYTF.

The CDR3 DNA reads as TGCGCCAGCAGCCAAGAGTACCCCCCGGTAATTTCTGGAAACACCATATATTTT. The encoded protein is CASSQEYPPVISGNTIYF. This chain uses TRBV4-3 with TRBJ1-3; D unclear. Trimming left V 0 bases short and J 1 base short, with 16 bases between. The length of the CDR3 is 18 residues. Per the germline V gene, CDR1 is LGHNA and CDR2 is YSLEER.

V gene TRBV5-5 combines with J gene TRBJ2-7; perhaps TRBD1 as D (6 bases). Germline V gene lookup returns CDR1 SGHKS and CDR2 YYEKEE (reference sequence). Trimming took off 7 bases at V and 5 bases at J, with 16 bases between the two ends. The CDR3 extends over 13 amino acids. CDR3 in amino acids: CASFRDTSHEQYF. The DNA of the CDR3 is TGTGCCAGCTTCCGGGACACCTCTCACGAGCAGTACTTC.

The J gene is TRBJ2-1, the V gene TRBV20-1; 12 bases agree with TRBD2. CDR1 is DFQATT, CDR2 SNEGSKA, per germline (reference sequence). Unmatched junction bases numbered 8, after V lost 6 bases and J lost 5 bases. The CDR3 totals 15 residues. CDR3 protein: CSATRLAGANNEQFF. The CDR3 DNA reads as TGCAGTGCAACAAGACTAGCGGGAGCTAACAATGAGCAGTTCTTC.

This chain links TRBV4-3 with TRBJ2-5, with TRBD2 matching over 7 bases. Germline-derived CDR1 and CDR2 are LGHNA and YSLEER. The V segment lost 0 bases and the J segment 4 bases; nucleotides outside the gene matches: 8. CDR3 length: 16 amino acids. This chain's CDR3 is CASSQERWASGETQYF. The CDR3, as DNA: TGCGCCAGCAGCCAAGAAAGATGGGCTAGCGGAGAGACCCAGTACTTC.

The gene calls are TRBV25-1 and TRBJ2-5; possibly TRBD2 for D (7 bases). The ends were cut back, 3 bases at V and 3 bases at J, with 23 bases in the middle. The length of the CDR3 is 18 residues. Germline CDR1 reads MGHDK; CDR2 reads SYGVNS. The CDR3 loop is CASSDRAEWLGGEETQYF. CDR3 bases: TGTGCCAGCAGTGACAGGGCAGAATGGCTAGGGGGGGAAGAGACCCAGTACTTC.